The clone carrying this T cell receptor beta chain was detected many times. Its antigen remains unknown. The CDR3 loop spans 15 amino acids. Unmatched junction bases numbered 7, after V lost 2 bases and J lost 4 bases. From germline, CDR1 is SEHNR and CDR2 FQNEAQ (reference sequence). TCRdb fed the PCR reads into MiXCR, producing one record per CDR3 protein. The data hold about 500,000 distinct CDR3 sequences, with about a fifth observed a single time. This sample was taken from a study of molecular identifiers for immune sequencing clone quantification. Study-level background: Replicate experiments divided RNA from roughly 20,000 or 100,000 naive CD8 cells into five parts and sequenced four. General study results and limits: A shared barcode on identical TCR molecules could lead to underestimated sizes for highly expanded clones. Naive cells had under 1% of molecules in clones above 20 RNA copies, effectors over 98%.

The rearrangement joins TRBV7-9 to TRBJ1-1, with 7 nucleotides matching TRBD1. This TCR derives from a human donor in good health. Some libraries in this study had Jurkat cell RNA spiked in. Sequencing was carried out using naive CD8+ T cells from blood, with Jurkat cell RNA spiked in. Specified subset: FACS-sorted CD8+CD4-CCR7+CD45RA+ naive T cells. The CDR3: CASSLSRGHVTEAFF. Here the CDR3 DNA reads TGTGCCAGCAGCTTAAGTAGGGGGCACGTCACTGAAGCTTTCTTT.